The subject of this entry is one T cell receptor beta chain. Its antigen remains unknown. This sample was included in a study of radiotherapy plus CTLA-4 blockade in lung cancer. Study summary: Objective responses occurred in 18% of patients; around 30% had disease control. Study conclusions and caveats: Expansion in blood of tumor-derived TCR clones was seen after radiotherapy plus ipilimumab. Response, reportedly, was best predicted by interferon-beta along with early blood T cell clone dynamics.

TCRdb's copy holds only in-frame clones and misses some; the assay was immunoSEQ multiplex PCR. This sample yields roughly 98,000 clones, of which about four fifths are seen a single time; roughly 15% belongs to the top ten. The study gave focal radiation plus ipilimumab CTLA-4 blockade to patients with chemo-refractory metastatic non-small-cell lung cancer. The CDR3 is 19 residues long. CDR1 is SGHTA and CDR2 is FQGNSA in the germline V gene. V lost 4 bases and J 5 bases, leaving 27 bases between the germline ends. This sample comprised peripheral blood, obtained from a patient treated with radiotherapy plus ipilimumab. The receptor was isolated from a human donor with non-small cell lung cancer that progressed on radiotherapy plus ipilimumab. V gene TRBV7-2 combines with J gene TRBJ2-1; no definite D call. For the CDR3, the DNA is TGTGCCAGCAGCTCAAATCACATAAAACGGAGTATTCTGGACAATGAGCAGTTCTTC. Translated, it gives CASSSNHIKRSILDNEQFF.